This T cell receptor beta chain was sequenced for a study of blood T cell repertoires in COVID-19. Study-level background: Acute and convalescent COVID-19 specimens originated in the United States, Italy and Spain. PBMCs, B-cell-depleted T cells, or T cells provided the cDNA or gDNA that made up the material.

The germline gives CDR1 LGHDT, CDR2 YNNKEL (reference sequence). The CDR3 has 18 amino acids. Trimming pared 1 base from V and 6 bases from J, leaving 23 bases between. As handled by the study authors: Reference gene primers were amplified, and this amplification served to estimate nucleated cell counts. Measured with immunoSEQ multiplex PCR; TCRdb has only the in-frame clones, and not every one. D and trimming come from the DNA, and the V and J calls and clone size come from that table. The repertoire holds around 50,000 clones, with around four fifths as singletons. The gene calls are TRBV3-1 (or the pseudogene TRBV3-2) and TRBJ2-3, with a possible D match to TRBD2 (6 bases). The clonotype originates from a man aged 35-49 years with acute or convalescent COVID-19. The sample taken for sequencing was peripheral blood. Written as DNA, the CDR3 is TGTGCCAGCAGCCAAGGCCTTAACCGGGACTCTCCCGACGATACGCAGTATTTT. Translated, it gives CASSQGLNRDSPDDTQYF.